A single sample is the source of the 17 T cell receptor beta chains below, sequenced in a study of graft-versus-host responses after intestinal transplantation. Their antigens remain unidentified. Profiling relied on immunoSEQ multiplex PCR, and the TCRdb table lists in-frame clones only, not all of them. Of approximately 99,000 clones listed, around 91% were seen once; the top ten hold 0.18%. Here the sequenced sample was unstimulated CD4+ T cells sorted from spleen or lymph node cells, taken before transplant. Receptors originate from a human donor who was the organ donor for an intestinal transplant.

The CDR3 DNA reads as TGTGCCAGCAGCCAAGCCAGGACAGGATTAGGCTCCTACGAGCAGTACTTC. It codes for CASSQARTGLGSYEQYF. The chain has TRBV4-2 and TRBJ2-7; 7 bases line up with TRBD1. Looked up from germline, CDR1 is LGHNA and CDR2 is YNFKEQ. This CDR3 has 17 residues. V lost 1 base to trimming and J lost 0 bases; unmatched junction nucleotides: 9.

This chain joins TRBV7-3 and TRBJ1-5, with 10 bases identical to TRBD1. J was trimmed by 2 bases and V by 5 bases; bases with no gene match: 9. The CDR3 runs 17 residues. Germline loops: CDR1 SGHTA, CDR2 FQGTGA. CDR3 amino acids: CASSPLGGTGGNQPQHF. DNA of the CDR3: TGTGCCAGCAGCCCCCTTGGGGGGACAGGGGGCAATCAGCCCCAGCATTTT.

The sample holds a few counts of this clone. The J gene is TRBJ2-7, the V gene TRBV19, with 7 bases fitting TRBD1. V lost 4 bases to trimming and J lost 5 bases; unmatched junction nucleotides: 11. The CDR3 runs to 15 residues. Germline CDR1 is LNHDA and CDR2 is SQIVND (reference sequence). The chain's CDR3 is CASSTLPTGLDEQYF. The CDR3 DNA follows: TGTGCCAGTAGTACTCTTCCGACAGGGCTCGACGAGCAGTACTTC.

This rearrangement joins TRBV9 to TRBJ2-2; 9 nucleotides match TRBD1. The CDR3 totals 18 residues. J lost 10 bases, V lost 3 bases, and 19 bases had no gene match. Germline V gene data show CDR1 as SGDLS and CDR2 as YYNGEE. The CDR3 DNA reads as TGTGCCAGCAGCGCAAGTTCTTCCCAGGACAGGGGAAGGGAGGAGCTGTTTTTT. Translating gives CASSASSSQDRGREELFF.

The chain's CDR3 is CASSLGSGQGGDTQYF. CDR3 DNA sequence: TGCGCCAGCAGCCTAGGTTCTGGACAGGGGGGAGATACGCAGTATTTT. The genes are TRBV4-3 and TRBJ2-3; 10 bases are shared with TRBD1. This CDR3 has 16 residues. V dropped 4 bases and J dropped 5; count of bases not matched to a gene: 9. CDR1 is LGHNA, CDR2 YSLEER, per germline.

This clone was found a few times. The V call is TRBV6-1, the J call TRBJ1-3; TRBD1 aligns across 8 bases. V lost 4 bases and J lost 0; bases outside the gene matches: 11. Per germline, CDR1 MNHNS and CDR2 SASEGT. CDR3 length equals 18 residues. CDR3 nucleotides: TGTGCCAGCAGTGTAAACAGGGGGACCTCATACTCTGGAAACACCATATATTTT. Its translation is CASSVNRGTSYSGNTIYF.

This chain joins TRBV19 and TRBJ2-7; maybe TRBD1 (6 bases). The CDR3 covers 15 residues. The germline gives CDR1 LNHDA, CDR2 SQIVND (reference sequence). V was cut by 4 bases and J by 5 bases, with 18 bases left in between. The CDR3 DNA reads as TGTGCCAGTAGTACGACCCCAGGGGCGCCCAACGAGCAGTACTTC. This sequence encodes CASSTTPGAPNEQYF.

V usage is TRBV7-3 and J usage is TRBJ2-6; the match to TRBD1 covers 8 bases. This CDR3 is built from 16 residues. The germline V gene encodes CDR1 SGHTA and CDR2 FQGTGA. The V segment lost 2 bases and the J segment 2 bases; nucleotides outside the gene matches: 2. CDR3 bases: TGTGCCAGCAGCTTACAGGGGGCGCCTGGGGCCAACGTCCTGACTTTC. Translated: CASSLQGAPGANVLTF.

This clone was recorded only once. V is TRBV7-6 and J is TRBJ1-4; possibly TRBD1 for D (6 bases). CDR3 size: 14 residues. V gave up 3 bases and J gave up 8 bases, with 13 bases separating them. CDR1 is SGHVS and CDR2 is FNYEAQ in the germline V gene. The CDR3 DNA reads TGTGCCAGCAGCTTTGGACAGCCTGGAGAAAAACTGTTTTTT. Translating gives CASSFGQPGEKLFF.

This clone was detected a few times. V usage is TRBV10-3 and J usage is TRBJ2-1; possible D gene TRBD2, 7 bases. The V and J ends lost 6 bases and 7 bases respectively, with 13 bases between them. The germline gives CDR1 ENHRY, CDR2 SYGVKD. The length of the CDR3 is 13 residues. The CDR3 nucleotides read TGTGCCATCAGCGGGGGGCCGGGAAATGAGCAGTTCTTC. It specifies CAISGGPGNEQFF.

V usage is TRBV5-6 and J usage is TRBJ1-3, with 7 bases lining up with TRBD1. V shed 4 bases and J 0 bases; nucleotides not matched to a gene: 4. CDR3 length: 15 residues. The V gene's germline CDR1 is SGHDT and CDR2 YYEEEE. CDR3 sequence (DNA): TGTGCCAGCAGCATTACAGGGGACTCTGGAAACACCATATATTTT. Protein product: CASSITGDSGNTIYF.

J is TRBJ1-4 and V is TRBV6-5; 9 positions match TRBD1. Germline CDR1 reads MNHEY; CDR2 reads SVGAGI. The CDR3 extends over 13 amino acids. V lost 6 bases to trimming and J lost 8 bases; unmatched junction nucleotides: 4. CDR3 loop: CASRRTGEEKLFF. DNA of the CDR3: TGTGCCAGCAGGAGGACAGGGGAAGAAAAACTGTTTTTT.

This clone was picked up one time. V usage is TRBV29-1 and J usage is TRBJ1-5, with D perhaps matching TRBD1 (5 bases). The CDR3 runs to 13 residues. Deletions cut 6 bases from V and 7 bases from J, with 16 bases between. Germline V gene data show CDR1 as SQVTM and CDR2 as ANQGSEA. The CDR3 protein is CSVATGLEQPQHF. In DNA, the CDR3 is TGCAGCGTAGCAACAGGTCTCGAACAGCCCCAGCATTTT.

The V call is TRBV6-5, the J call TRBJ2-2; D possibly corresponds to TRBD1 (6 bases). The germline V and J ends were trimmed by 0 bases and 7 bases, with 12 bases remaining between them. Per germline, CDR1 MNHEY and CDR2 SVGAGI. The CDR3 sequence is 15 residues long. The CDR3 region is CASSYSNRAGGELFF. Here the CDR3 DNA reads TGTGCCAGCAGTTACTCGAACAGGGCGGGCGGGGAGCTGTTTTTT.

The V call is TRBV9, the J call TRBJ2-3; 8 bases are a match to TRBD2. The CDR3 runs to 17 residues. With 4 bases clipped from V and 8 bases from J, the junction kept 18 bases outside the gene matches. Germline loops: CDR1 SGDLS, CDR2 YYNGEE. This CDR3 is CASSPNPTGGLSSTQYF. CDR3 in DNA: TGTGCCAGCAGCCCCAATCCGACGGGGGGGCTATCAAGTACGCAGTATTTT.

The gene calls are TRBV6-5 and TRBJ1-4, with 7 bases identical to TRBD1. J lost 7 bases, V lost 6 bases, and 8 bases had no gene match. Looked up from germline, CDR1 is MNHEY and CDR2 is SVGAGI. The CDR3 is made up of 14 amino acids. The CDR3 spells CASRTTGWAEKLFF. The CDR3 DNA follows: TGTGCCAGCAGGACGACAGGGTGGGCTGAAAAACTGTTTTTT.

This sequence joins TRBV2 and TRBJ2-3, with TRBD2 matching over 9 bases. The germline V gene encodes CDR1 SNHLY and CDR2 FYNNEI. The CDR3 is 15 residues long. V was clipped by 1 base and J by 1 base; unmatched bases: 0. The CDR3 DNA reads TGTGCCAGCAGTGAAGAGCGGGGGGGCACAGATACGCAGTATTTT. Encoded protein: CASSEERGGTDTQYF.